The T cell receptor (beta chain) under discussion was sequenced for a study of shared clonotypes between healthy human individuals. Between the trimmed V and J ends, which lost 3 bases and 3 bases, there was a span of 14 bases. This CDR3 comprises 15 residues. The germline V gene has CDR1 MNHNS and CDR2 SASEGT. Sequencing used immunoSEQ multiplex PCR; TCRdb keeps in-frame clones, though not all of them. The data contain about 680,000 clones, more than 70% of them singletons. Donors comprised healthy HIV-negative adults lacking recent acute infections or vaccinations. This TCR was recovered from a woman under 40 in good health. Sequences were obtained from memory CD4+ T cells sorted from blood. Described subset: CD45RA-negative fraction. The chain carries TRBV6-1 and TRBJ1-2, with D perhaps matching TRBD1 (5 bases). The CDR3 region is CASSELGVVDYGYTF. The CDR3 nucleotides read TGTGCCAGCAGTGAGCTAGGGGTTGTTGACTATGGCTACACCTTC.